This TCR beta chain emerged from a study of blood T cell repertoires in COVID-19. Background on the study: From T cells, B-cell-depleted T cells, or PBMCs came the material, which was cDNA or gDNA.

Looked up from germline, CDR1 is SGDLS and CDR2 is YYNGEE. Trimming removed 1 base at V and 3 bases at J, with 14 bases between. This CDR3 spans 15 amino acids. Libraries were prepared by immunoSEQ multiplex PCR; TCRdb keeps only in-frame clonotypes and omits some of them. The sample lists about 140,000 clones, 84% occurring once. This sequence was found in a man aged 30 to 39 with COVID-19, enrolled during active disease. Specimen: peripheral blood. The chain uses TRBV9 and TRBJ2-7, with D possibly matching TRBD2 (6 bases). The CDR3 nucleotides read TGTGCCAGCAGCGTAACGGACGGGAGTGGCTACGAGCAGTACTTC. It yields the protein CASSVTDGSGYEQYF.